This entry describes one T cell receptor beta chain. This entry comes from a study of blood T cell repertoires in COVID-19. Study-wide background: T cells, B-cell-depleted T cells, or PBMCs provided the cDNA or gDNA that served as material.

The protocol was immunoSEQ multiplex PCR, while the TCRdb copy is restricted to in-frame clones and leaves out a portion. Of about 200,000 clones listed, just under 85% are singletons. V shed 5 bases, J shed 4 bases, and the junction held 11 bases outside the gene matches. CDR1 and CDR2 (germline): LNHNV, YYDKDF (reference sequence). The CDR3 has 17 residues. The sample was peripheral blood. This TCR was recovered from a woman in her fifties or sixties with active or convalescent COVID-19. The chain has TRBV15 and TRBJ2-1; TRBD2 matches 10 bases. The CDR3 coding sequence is TGTGCCACCAGCCTAGCTAGCGGGAGTTTCCCGTACAATGAGCAGTTCTTC. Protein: CATSLASGSFPYNEQFF.